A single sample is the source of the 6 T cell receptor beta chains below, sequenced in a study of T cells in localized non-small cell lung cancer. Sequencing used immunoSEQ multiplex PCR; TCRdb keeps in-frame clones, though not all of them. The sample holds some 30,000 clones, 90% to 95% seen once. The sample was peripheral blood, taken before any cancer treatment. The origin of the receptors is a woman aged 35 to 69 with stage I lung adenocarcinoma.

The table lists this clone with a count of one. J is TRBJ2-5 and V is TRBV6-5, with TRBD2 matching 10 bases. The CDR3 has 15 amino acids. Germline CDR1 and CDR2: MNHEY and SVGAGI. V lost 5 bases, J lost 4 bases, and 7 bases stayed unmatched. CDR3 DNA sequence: TGTGCCAGCAGTAGCGGGGGGGCCGGCGGAGAGACCCAGTACTTC. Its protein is CASSSGGAGGETQYF.

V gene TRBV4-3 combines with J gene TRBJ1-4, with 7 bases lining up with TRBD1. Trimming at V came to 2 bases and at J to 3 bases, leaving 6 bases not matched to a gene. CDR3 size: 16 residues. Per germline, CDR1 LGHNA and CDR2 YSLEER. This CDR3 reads CASSQLQGLPNEKLFF. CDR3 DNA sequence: TGCGCCAGCAGCCAATTACAGGGGTTGCCTAATGAAAAACTGTTTTTT.

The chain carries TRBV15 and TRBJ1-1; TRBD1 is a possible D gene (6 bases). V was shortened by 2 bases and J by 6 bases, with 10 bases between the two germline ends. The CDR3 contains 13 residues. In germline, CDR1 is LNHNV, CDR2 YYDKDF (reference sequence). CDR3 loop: CATSRNRGAEAFF. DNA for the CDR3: TGTGCCACCAGCAGAAATAGGGGGGCTGAAGCTTTCTTT.

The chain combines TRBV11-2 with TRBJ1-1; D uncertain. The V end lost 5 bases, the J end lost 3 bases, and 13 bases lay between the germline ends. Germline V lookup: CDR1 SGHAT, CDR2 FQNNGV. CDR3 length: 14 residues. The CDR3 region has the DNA TGTGCCAGCAGCGCCTATCGAGGGTACACTGAAGCTTTCTTT. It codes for CASSAYRGYTEAFF.

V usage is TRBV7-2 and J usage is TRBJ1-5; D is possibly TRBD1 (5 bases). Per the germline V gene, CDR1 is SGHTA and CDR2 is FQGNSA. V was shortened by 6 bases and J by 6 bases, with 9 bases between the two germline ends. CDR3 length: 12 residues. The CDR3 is CASRGDGQPQHF. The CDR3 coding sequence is TGTGCCAGCAGGGGGGACGGTCAGCCCCAGCATTTT.

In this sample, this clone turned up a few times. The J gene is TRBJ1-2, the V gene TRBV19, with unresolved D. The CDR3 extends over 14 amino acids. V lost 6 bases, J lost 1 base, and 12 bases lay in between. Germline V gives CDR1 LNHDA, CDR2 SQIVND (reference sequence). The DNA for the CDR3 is TGTGCCAGTAGGCCGTCGGGGAGTAACTATGGCTACACCTTC. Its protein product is CASRPSGSNYGYTF. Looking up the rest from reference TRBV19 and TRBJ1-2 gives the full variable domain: DGGITQSPKYLFRKEGQNVTLSCEQNLNHDAMYWYRQDPGQGLRLIYYSQIVNDFQKGDIAEGYSVSREKKESFPLTVTSAQKNPTAFYLCASRPSGSNYGYTFGSGTRLTVV.